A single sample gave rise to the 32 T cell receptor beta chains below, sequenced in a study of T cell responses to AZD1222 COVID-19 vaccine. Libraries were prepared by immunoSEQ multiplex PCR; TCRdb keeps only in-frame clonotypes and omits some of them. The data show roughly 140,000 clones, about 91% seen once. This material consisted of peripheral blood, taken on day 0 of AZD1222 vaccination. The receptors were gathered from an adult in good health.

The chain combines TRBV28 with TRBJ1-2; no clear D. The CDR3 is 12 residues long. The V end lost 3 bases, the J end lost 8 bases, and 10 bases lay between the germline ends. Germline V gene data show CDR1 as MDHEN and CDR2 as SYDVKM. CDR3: CASSLGYEGYTF. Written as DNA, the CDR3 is TGTGCCAGCAGTTTGGGGTACGAGGGCTACACCTTC.

CDR3 bases: TGCGCCAGCAGCCCCACGGGACGAGCCCAAGAGACCCAGTACTTC. It yields the protein CASSPTGRAQETQYF. The genes are TRBV4-3 and TRBJ2-5; possibly TRBD1 or TRBD2 for D (5 bases each). Trimming stripped 4 bases from V and 1 base from J, with 13 bases between. This CDR3 is built from 15 residues. The germline gives CDR1 LGHNA, CDR2 YSLEER.

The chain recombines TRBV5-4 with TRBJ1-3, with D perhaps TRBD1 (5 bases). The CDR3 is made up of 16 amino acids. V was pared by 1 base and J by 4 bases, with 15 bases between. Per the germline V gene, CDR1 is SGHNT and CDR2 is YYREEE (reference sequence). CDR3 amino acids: CASSLTRGSGGNTIYF. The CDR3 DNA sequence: TGTGCCAGCAGCTTGACGAGGGGTTCAGGAGGAAACACCATATATTTT.

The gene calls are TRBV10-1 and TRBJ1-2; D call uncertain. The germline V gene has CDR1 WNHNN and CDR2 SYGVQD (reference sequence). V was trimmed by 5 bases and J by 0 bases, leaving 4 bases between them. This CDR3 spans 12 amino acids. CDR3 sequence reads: CASSSPNYGYTF. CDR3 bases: TGCGCCAGCAGTTCTCCTAACTATGGCTACACCTTC.

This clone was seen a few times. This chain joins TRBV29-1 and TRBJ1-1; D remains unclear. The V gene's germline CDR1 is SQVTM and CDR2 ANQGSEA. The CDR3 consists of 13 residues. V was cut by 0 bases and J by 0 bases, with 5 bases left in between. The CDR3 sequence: CSVEDHVNTEAFF. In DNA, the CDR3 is TGCAGCGTTGAAGATCACGTGAACACTGAAGCTTTCTTT.

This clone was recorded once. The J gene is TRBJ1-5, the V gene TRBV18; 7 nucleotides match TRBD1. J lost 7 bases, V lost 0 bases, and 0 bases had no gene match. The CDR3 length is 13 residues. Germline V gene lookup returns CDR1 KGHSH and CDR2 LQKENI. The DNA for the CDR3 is TGTGCCAGCTCACCACCGACAGGGCAGCCCCAGCATTTT. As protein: CASSPPTGQPQHF.

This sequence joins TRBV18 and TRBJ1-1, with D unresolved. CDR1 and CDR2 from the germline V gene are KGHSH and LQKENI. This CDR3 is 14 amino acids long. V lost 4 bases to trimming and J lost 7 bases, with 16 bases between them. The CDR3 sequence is CASSQSGLGFEAFF. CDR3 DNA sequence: TGTGCCAGCTCACAGTCGGGTTTAGGATTTGAAGCTTTCTTT.

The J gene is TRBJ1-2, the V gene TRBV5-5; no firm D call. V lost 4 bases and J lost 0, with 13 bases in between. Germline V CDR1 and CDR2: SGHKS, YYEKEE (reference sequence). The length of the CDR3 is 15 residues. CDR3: CASSPTRGTNYGYTF. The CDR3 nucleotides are TGTGCCAGCAGCCCAACGAGAGGTACTAACTATGGCTACACCTTC. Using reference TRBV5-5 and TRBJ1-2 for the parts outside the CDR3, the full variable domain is DAGVTQSPTHLIKTRGQQVTLRCSPISGHKSVSWYQQVLGQGPQFIFQYYEKEERGRGNFPDRFSARQFPNYSSELNVNALLLGDSALYLCASSPTRGTNYGYTFGSGTRLTVV.

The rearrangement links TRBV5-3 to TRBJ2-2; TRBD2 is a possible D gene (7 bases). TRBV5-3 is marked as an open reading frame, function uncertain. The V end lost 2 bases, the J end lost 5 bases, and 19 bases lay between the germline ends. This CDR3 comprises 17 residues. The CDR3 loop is CARSFVEGGPRTGELFF. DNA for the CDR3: TGTGCCAGAAGCTTTGTTGAGGGGGGGCCGAGGACCGGGGAGCTGTTTTTT.

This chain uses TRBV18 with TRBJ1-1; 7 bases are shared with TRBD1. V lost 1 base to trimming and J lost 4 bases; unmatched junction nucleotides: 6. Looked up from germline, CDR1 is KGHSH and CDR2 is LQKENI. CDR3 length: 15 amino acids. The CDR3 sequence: CASSPQEGASTEAFF. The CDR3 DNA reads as TGTGCCAGCTCACCACAGGAGGGGGCGAGCACTGAAGCTTTCTTT. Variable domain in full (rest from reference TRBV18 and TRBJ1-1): NAGVMQNPRHLVRRRGQEARLRCSPMKGHSHVYWYRQLPEEGLKFMVYLQKENIIDESGMPKERFSAEFPKEGPSILRIQQVVRGDSAAYFCASSPQEGASTEAFFGQGTRLTVV.

CDR3 sequence (DNA): TGTGCCAGCAAGTCGGCCTCCTACGAGCAGTACTTC. Its translation: CASKSASYEQYF. The rearrangement links TRBV12-3 or TRBV12-4 to TRBJ2-7, with D unclear. With 7 bases removed from V and 0 bases from J, the gap between germline ends came to 7 bases. This CDR3 is 12 amino acids long.

CDR3 sequence: CASRFQGVGYGYTF. CDR3 in DNA: TGTGCCAGCAGATTTCAGGGAGTAGGCTATGGCTACACCTTC. The genes are TRBV5-6 and TRBJ1-2; D perhaps matches TRBD1 (5 bases). Trimming shortened V by 5 bases and J by 4 bases, and 15 bases separated the two germline ends. There are 14 residues in the CDR3. Per germline, CDR1 SGHDT and CDR2 YYEEEE.

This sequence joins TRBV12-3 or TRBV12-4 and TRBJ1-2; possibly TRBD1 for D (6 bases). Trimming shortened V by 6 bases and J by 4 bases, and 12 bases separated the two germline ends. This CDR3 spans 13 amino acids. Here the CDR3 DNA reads TGTGCCAGCAGCCCGGACAGCCCCTATGGCTACACCTTC. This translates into CASSPDSPYGYTF.

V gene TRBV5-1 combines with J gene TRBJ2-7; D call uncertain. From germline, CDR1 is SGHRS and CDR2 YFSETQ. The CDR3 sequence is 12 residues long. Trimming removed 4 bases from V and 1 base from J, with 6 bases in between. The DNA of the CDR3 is TGCGCCAGCAGCCAAGGGTCCTACGAGCAGTACTTC. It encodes CASSQGSYEQYF.

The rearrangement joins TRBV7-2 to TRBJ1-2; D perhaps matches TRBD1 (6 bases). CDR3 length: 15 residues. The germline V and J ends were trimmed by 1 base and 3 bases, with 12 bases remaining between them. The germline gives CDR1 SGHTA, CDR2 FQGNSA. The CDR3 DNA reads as TGTGCCAGCAGCTTAGTAGGGGGGGCGGACTATGGCTACACCTTC. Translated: CASSLVGGADYGYTF.

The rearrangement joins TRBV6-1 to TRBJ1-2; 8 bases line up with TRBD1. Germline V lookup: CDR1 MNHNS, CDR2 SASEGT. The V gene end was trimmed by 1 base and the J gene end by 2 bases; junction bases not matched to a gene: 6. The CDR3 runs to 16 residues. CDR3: CASSEEGRGRNYGYTF. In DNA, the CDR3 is TGTGCCAGCAGTGAAGAGGGCAGGGGGCGGAACTATGGCTACACCTTC.

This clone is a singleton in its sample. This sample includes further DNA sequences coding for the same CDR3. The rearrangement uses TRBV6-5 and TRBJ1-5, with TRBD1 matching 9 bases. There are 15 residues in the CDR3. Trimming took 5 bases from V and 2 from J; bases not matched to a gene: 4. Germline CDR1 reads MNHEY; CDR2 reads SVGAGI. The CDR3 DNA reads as TGTGCCAGCAGTCCGGACAGGGGCGGCAATCAGCCCCAGCATTTT. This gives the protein CASSPDRGGNQPQHF.

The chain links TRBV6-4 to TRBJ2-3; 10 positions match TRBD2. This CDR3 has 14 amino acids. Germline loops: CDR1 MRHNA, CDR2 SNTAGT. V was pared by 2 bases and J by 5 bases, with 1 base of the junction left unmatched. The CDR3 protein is CASSDQRGGDTQYF. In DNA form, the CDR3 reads TGTGCCAGCAGTGACCAGCGGGGGGGAGATACGCAGTATTTT.

The CDR3 loop is CASSPTGMGQPQHF. The DNA for the CDR3 is TGTGCCAGCAGTCCGACAGGGATGGGTCAGCCCCAGCATTTT. The chain carries TRBV6-2 or TRBV6-3 and TRBJ1-5, with 7 bases lining up with TRBD1. The V gene's germline CDR1 is MNHEY and CDR2 SVGEGT. With 5 bases clipped from V and 6 bases from J, the junction kept 7 bases outside the gene matches. The CDR3 runs 14 residues.

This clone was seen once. CDR3 protein: CASSRAGAHTDTQYF. CDR3 bases: TGTGCCAGCAGCCGGGCGGGGGCCCACACAGATACGCAGTATTTT. The rearrangement uses TRBV9 and TRBJ2-3; TRBD2 is a possible D gene (7 bases). Germline V gene sequence: CDR1 SGDLS, CDR2 YYNGEE. V lost 4 bases and J 2 bases, leaving 14 bases between the germline ends. The CDR3 covers 15 residues.

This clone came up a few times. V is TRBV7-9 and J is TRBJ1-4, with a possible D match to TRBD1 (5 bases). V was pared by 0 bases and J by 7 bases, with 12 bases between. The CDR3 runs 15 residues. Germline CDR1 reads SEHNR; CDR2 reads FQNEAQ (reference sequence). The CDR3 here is CASSLAGAIGEKLFF. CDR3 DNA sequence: TGTGCCAGCAGCTTAGCCGGGGCTATTGGTGAAAAACTGTTTTTT.

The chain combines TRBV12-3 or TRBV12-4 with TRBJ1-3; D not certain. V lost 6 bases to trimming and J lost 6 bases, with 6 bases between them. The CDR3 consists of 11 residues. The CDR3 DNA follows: TGTGCCAGCAGGCTGCTAAACACCATATATTTT. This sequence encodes CASRLLNTIYF.

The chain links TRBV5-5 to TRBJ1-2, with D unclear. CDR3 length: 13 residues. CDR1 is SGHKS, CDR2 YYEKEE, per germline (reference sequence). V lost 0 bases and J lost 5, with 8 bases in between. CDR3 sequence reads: CASSLVVSYGYTF. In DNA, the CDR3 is TGTGCCAGCAGCTTGGTGGTTTCGTATGGCTACACCTTC. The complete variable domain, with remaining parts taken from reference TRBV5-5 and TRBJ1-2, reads DAGVTQSPTHLIKTRGQQVTLRCSPISGHKSVSWYQQVLGQGPQFIFQYYEKEERGRGNFPDRFSARQFPNYSSELNVNALLLGDSALYLCASSLVVSYGYTFGSGTRLTVV.

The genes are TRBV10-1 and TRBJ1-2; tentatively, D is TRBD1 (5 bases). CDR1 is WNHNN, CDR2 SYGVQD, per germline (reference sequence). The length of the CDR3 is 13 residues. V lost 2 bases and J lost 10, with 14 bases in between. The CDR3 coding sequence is TGCGCCAGCAGTGAGCTCCAGGGATGTGCCTACACCTTC. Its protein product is CASSELQGCAYTF.

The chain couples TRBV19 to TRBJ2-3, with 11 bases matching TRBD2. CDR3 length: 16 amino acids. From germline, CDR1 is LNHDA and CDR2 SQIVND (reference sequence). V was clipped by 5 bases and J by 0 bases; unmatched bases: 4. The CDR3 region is CASSLSGGASTDTQYF. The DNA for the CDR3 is TGTGCCAGTAGTCTTAGCGGGGGGGCCAGCACAGATACGCAGTATTTT.

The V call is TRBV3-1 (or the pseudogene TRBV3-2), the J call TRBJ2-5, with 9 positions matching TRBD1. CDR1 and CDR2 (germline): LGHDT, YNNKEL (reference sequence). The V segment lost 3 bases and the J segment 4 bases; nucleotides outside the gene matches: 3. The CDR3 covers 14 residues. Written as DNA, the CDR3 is TGTGCCAGCAGCCATACAGGGGGCCCAGAGACCCAGTACTTC. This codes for CASSHTGGPETQYF.

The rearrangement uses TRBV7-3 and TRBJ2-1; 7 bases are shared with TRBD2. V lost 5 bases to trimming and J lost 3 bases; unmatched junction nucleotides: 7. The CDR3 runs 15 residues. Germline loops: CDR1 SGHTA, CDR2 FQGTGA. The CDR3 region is CASSPEPGGYNEQFF. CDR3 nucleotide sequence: TGTGCCAGCAGCCCCGAGCCGGGGGGCTACAATGAGCAGTTCTTC.

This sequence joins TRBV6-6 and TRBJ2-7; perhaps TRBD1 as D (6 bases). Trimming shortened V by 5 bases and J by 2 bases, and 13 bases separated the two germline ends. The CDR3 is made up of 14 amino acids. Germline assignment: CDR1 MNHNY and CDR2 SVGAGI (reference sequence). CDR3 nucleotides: TGTGCCAGCAGTCACCGGGACACGGCCTACGAGCAGTACTTC. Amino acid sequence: CASSHRDTAYEQYF.

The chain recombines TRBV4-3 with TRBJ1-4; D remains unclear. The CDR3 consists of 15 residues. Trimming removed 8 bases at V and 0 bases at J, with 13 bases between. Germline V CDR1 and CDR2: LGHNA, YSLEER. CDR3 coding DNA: TGCGCCAGCTCCCCTCGAGGCGCAACTAATGAAAAACTGTTTTTT. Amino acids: CASSPRGATNEKLFF.

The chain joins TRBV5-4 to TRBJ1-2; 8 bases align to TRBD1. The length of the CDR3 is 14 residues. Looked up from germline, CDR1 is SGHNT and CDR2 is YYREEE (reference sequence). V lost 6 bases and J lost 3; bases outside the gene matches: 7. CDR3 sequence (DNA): TGTGCCAGCACTTCAGGGGGCTTGTACTATGGCTACACCTTC. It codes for CASTSGGLYYGYTF.

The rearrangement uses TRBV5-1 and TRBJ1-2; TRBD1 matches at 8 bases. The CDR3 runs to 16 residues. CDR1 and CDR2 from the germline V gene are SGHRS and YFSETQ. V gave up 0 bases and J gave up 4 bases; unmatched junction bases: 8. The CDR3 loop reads CASSLAETGGSYGYTF. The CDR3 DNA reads TGCGCCAGCAGCTTGGCGGAAACAGGGGGTAGCTATGGCTACACCTTC.

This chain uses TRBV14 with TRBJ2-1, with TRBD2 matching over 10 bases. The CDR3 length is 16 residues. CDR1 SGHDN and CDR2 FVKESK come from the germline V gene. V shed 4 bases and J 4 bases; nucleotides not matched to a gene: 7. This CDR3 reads CASSPQRGGYYNEQFF. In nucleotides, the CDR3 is TGTGCCAGCAGCCCCCAGCGGGGGGGTTATTACAATGAGCAGTTCTTC.